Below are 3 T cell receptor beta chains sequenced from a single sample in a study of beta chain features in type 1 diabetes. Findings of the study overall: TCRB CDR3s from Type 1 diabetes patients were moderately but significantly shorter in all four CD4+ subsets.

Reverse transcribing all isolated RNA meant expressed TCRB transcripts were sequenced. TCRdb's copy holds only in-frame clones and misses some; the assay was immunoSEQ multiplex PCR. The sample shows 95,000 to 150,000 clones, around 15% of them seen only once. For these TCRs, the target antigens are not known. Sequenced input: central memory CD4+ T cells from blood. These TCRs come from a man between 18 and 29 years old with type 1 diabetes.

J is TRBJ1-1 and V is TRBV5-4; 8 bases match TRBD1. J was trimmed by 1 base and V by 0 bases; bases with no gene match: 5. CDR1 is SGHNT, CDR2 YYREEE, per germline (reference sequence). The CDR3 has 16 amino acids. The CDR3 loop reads CASSLGQGISNTEAFF. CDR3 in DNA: TGTGCCAGCAGCTTGGGACAGGGGATATCGAACACTGAAGCTTTCTTT.

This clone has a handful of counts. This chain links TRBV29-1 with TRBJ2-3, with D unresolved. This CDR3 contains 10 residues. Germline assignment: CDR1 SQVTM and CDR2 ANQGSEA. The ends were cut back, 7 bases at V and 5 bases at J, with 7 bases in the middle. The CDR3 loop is CSAGEDTQYF. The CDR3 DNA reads TGCAGCGCAGGTGAAGATACGCAGTATTTT.

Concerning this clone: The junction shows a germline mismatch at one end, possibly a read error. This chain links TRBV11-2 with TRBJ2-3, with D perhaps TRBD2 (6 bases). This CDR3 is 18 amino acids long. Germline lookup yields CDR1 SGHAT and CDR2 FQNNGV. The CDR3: CASSPIKRVEGRTYTQYF. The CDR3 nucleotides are TGTGCCAGCAGCCCCATAAAGCGGGTAGAAGGGCGCACATATACGCAGTATTTT. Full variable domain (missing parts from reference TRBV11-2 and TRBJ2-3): EAGVAQSPRYKIIEKRQSVAFWCNPISGHATLYWYQQILGQGPKLLIQFQNNGVVDDSQLPKDRFSAERLKGVDSTLKIQPAKLEDSAVYLCASSPIKRVEGRTYTQYFGPGTRLTVL.